One TCR beta chain is described in this entry. This entry belongs to a study of blood T cell repertoires in COVID-19. Study details: The United States, Italy and Spain supplied acute and convalescent COVID-19 samples. T cells, B-cell-depleted T cells, or PBMCs supplied cDNA or gDNA.

Per the authors' pipeline: The authors estimated nucleated cell counts from reference gene primer amplification. Clones were sequenced by immunoSEQ multiplex PCR, and TCRdb holds only the in-frame ones, with some missing. V, J and clone size derive from that table, while D and trimming were established from the DNA sequence. Among 130,000 to 150,000 clones, approximately 86% were seen once, and the ten largest hold under 3%. Germline V gene sequence: CDR1 SQVTM, CDR2 ANQGSEA. V was cut by 4 bases and J by 6 bases, with 12 bases left in between. The CDR3 consists of 12 residues. The chain joins TRBV29-1 to TRBJ1-2; D uncertain. The sequenced material came from peripheral blood. This clonotype was sampled from a woman aged 40-49 years with active or convalescent COVID-19. DNA for the CDR3: TGCAGCGTTGCCGGTTTGAGAGATGGCTACACCTTC. Translation gives CSVAGLRDGYTF. The full variable domain, completed using reference TRBV29-1 and TRBJ1-2, is SAVISQKPSRDICQRGTSLTIQCQVDSQVTMMFWYRQQPGQSLTLIATANQGSEATYESGFVIDKFPISRPNLTFSTLTVSNMSPEDSSIYLCSVAGLRDGYTFGSGTRLTVV.